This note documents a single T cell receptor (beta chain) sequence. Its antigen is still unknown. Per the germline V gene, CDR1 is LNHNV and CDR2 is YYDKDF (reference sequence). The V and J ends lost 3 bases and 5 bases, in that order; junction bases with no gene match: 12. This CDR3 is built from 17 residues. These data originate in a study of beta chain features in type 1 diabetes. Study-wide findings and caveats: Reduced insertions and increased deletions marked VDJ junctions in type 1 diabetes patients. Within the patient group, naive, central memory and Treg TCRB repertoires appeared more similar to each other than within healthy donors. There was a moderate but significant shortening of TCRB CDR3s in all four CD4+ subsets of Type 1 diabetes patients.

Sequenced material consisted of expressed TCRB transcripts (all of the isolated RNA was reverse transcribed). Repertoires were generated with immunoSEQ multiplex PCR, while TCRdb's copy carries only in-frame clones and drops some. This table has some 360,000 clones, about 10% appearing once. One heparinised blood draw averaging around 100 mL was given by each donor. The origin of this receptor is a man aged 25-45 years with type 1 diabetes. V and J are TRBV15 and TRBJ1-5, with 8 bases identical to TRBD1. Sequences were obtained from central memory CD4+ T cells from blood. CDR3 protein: CATSSNITGGWDQPQHF. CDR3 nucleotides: TGTGCCACCAGCAGCAATATAACAGGGGGATGGGATCAGCCCCAGCATTTT.